These 31 T cell receptor beta chains were sequenced from one sample in a study of T cell changes during pregnancy in multiple sclerosis. Profiling relied on immunoSEQ multiplex PCR, and the TCRdb table lists in-frame clones only, not all of them. In the table there are about 40,000 clones, roughly nine tenths of which are singletons. Sample: CD4+ T cells from peripheral blood mononuclear cells, taken in the third trimester of pregnancy. These TCRs come from a female donor in good health, enrolled as a control in a pregnancy study.

V gene TRBV18 combines with J gene TRBJ2-5; 8 positions agree with TRBD1. Germline trimming cut 4 bases from V and 2 bases from J; bases unmatched to any gene: 6. This CDR3 is 15 amino acids long. Germline lookup yields CDR1 KGHSH and CDR2 LQKENI. In nucleotides, the CDR3 is TGTGCCAGCTCACTCACCCGGACAGGGCAAGAGACCCAGTACTTC. It is translated as CASSLTRTGQETQYF.

This chain links TRBV27 with TRBJ1-4, with 7 bases identical to TRBD1. Germline-derived CDR1 and CDR2 are MNHEY and SMNVEV (reference sequence). V shed 5 bases, J shed 3 bases, and the junction held 6 bases outside the gene matches. The CDR3 totals 15 residues. CDR3 nucleotides: TGTGCCAGCAGTCTAGGGGGCGCCGCTAATGAAAAACTGTTTTTT. Amino acid sequence: CASSLGGAANEKLFF.

The chain has TRBV5-1 and TRBJ1-1, with D tentatively TRBD1 (6 bases). This CDR3 comprises 18 residues. From germline, CDR1 is SGHRS and CDR2 YFSETQ. The V end lost 0 bases, the J end lost 1 base, and 19 bases lay between the germline ends. For the CDR3, the DNA is TGCGCCAGCAGCTTGGGGTCCGGGGGGGCGGAGGAGAACACTGAAGCTTTCTTT. Encoded protein: CASSLGSGGAEENTEAFF.

The table lists this clone with many counts. The V and J genes are TRBV7-3 and TRBJ2-3; 14 bases match TRBD2. The CDR3 has 18 amino acids. V lost 5 bases, J lost 1 base, and 8 bases stayed unmatched. Germline V gives CDR1 SGHTA, CDR2 FQGTGA. In DNA, the CDR3 is TGTGCCAGCAGCCACGGGACTAGCGGGAGTTGGGGCACAGATACGCAGTATTTT. Residues: CASSHGTSGSWGTDTQYF.

For the CDR3, the DNA is TGTGCCAGTAGTATTCCGACCGGGAGATTTGAAAACACCATATATTTT. It encodes CASSIPTGRFENTIYF. The chain combines TRBV19 with TRBJ1-3; D remains unclear. Germline-derived CDR1 and CDR2 are LNHDA and SQIVND (reference sequence). V was cut by 3 bases and J by 6 bases, with 18 bases left in between. The CDR3 has 16 residues. Together with reference TRBV19 and TRBJ1-3, the CDR3 gives the full variable domain: DGGITQSPKYLFRKEGQNVTLSCEQNLNHDAMYWYRQDPGQGLRLIYYSQIVNDFQKGDIAEGYSVSREKKESFPLTVTSAQKNPTAFYLCASSIPTGRFENTIYFGEGSWLTVV.

This chain links TRBV7-9 with TRBJ2-1; a possible D gene is TRBD1 (5 bases). The CDR3 totals 15 residues. CDR1 is SEHNR, CDR2 FQNEAQ, per germline (reference sequence). Trimming took 2 bases from V and 7 from J, leaving 15 bases between them. CDR3 coding DNA: TGTGCCAGCAGCTTACGTCTTCAGGGCCAGAATGAGCAGTTCTTC. Its translation: CASSLRLQGQNEQFF.

This clone was observed a handful of times. The gene calls are TRBV18 and TRBJ1-1; 8 bases agree with TRBD1. The CDR3 spans 19 residues. The V gene's germline CDR1 is KGHSH and CDR2 LQKENI. Germline trimming cut 3 bases from V and 1 base from J; bases unmatched to any gene: 16. Written as DNA, the CDR3 is TGTGCCAGCTCACCCAGACAGGGGAGAACGGTTGGTGCGAACACTGAAGCTTTCTTT. Amino acids: CASSPRQGRTVGANTEAFF. Looking up the rest from reference TRBV18 and TRBJ1-1 gives the full variable domain: NAGVMQNPRHLVRRRGQEARLRCSPMKGHSHVYWYRQLPEEGLKFMVYLQKENIIDESGMPKERFSAEFPKEGPSILRIQQVVRGDSAAYFCASSPRQGRTVGANTEAFFGQGTRLTVV.

This chain uses TRBV7-9 with TRBJ1-5, with 7 positions matching TRBD1. J gave up 11 bases and V 5 bases, and 12 bases lay outside the gene matches. The length of the CDR3 is 14 residues. Germline assignment: CDR1 SEHNR and CDR2 FQNEAQ (reference sequence). The CDR3 DNA reads as TGTGCCAGCAGCACTACAGAGAGGGGGCGAGCCCAGCATTTT. It codes for CASSTTERGRAQHF.

The CDR3 nucleotides are TGTGCCAGCAGCGCAAGGGGTCAGGGGGCGAACACCGGGGAGCTGTTTTTT. Protein product: CASSARGQGANTGELFF. V usage is TRBV7-9 and J usage is TRBJ2-2; TRBD1 matches 7 bases. The V and J ends lost 5 bases and 0 bases, in that order; junction bases with no gene match: 9. The CDR3 length is 17 residues. Germline V gene sequence: CDR1 SEHNR, CDR2 FQNEAQ (reference sequence).

The chain carries TRBV5-4 and TRBJ2-2; D is possibly TRBD1 (6 bases). The CDR3 sequence is 14 residues long. Germline assignment: CDR1 SGHNT and CDR2 YYREEE (reference sequence). V was pared by 2 bases and J by 4 bases, with 9 bases between. The CDR3 region is CASSFGRGTGELFF. CDR3 DNA: TGTGCCAGCAGCTTTGGCAGGGGCACCGGGGAGCTGTTTTTT.

The chain couples TRBV7-2 to TRBJ2-3; D ambiguous. Germline CDR1 is SGHTA and CDR2 is FQGNSA. The V and J ends lost 7 bases and 4 bases respectively, with 12 bases between them. The CDR3 is 13 amino acids. Here the CDR3 DNA reads TGTGCCAGCACCATGACTTTCCCAGATACGCAGTATTTT. As protein: CASTMTFPDTQYF.

V and J are TRBV7-8 and TRBJ2-5; 8 nucleotides line up with TRBD2. Losses at the gene ends were 5 bases for V and 2 bases for J; bases not matched to a gene: 4. CDR1 and CDR2 (germline): SGHVS, FQNEAQ. This CDR3 contains 14 residues. The CDR3 DNA sequence: TGTGCCAGCAGCACCCAGCGGGGGCAAGAGACCCAGTACTTC. This sequence encodes CASSTQRGQETQYF.

The chain is built from TRBV9 and TRBJ1-2; D remains ambiguous. The CDR3 has 14 amino acids. The V gene's germline CDR1 is SGDLS and CDR2 YYNGEE. V lost 1 base to trimming and J lost 7 bases, with 14 bases between them. The CDR3 coding sequence is TGTGCCAGCAGCGTAAGGTCCGGGGAGACTGGCTACACCTTC. This encodes CASSVRSGETGYTF.

The rearrangement links TRBV30 to TRBJ1-3; 7 positions match TRBD1. Germline V CDR1 and CDR2: GTSNPN, SVGIG (reference sequence). V shed 4 bases, J shed 2 bases, and the junction held 2 bases outside the gene matches. The CDR3 is 13 residues long. This CDR3 is CAWKRGPGNTIYF. The CDR3 DNA is TGTGCCTGGAAAAGGGGGCCTGGAAACACCATATATTTT.

This sequence joins TRBV7-2 and TRBJ1-1, with 7 bases lining up with TRBD1. The germline V gene has CDR1 SGHTA and CDR2 FQGNSA. This CDR3 comprises 15 residues. V dropped 2 bases and J dropped 0; count of bases not matched to a gene: 3. The DNA of the CDR3 is TGTGCCAGCAGCTTACAGACAGGGTTGAACACTGAAGCTTTCTTT. Its translation is CASSLQTGLNTEAFF.

The chain uses TRBV6-6 and TRBJ1-2; 12 nucleotides agree with TRBD1. CDR3 length: 13 amino acids. Germline V gene sequence: CDR1 MNHNY, CDR2 SVGAGI (reference sequence). The J segment lost 8 bases and the V segment lost 7 bases, leaving 5 bases of the junction unmatched. CDR3 amino acids: CASIRGQGAGYTF. Here the CDR3 DNA reads TGTGCCAGCATTAGGGGACAGGGGGCCGGCTACACCTTC.

The CDR3 loop is CASSYSRDRVNTQYF. Written as DNA, the CDR3 is TGTGCCAGCAGTTACTCGAGGGACAGGGTGAATACGCAGTATTTT. This sequence joins TRBV6-5 and TRBJ2-3, with 9 nucleotides matching TRBD1. The CDR3 is made up of 15 amino acids. J was trimmed by 7 bases and V by 0 bases; bases with no gene match: 5. The germline CDR1 and CDR2 sequences are MNHEY and SVGAGI.

Here the CDR3 DNA reads TGTGCCAGCAGCCCTGGGACAGGGGATCAGCCCCAGCATTTT. It is translated as CASSPGTGDQPQHF. The chain is built from TRBV6-5 and TRBJ1-5; 10 bases map to TRBD1. J gave up 5 bases and V 6 bases, and 4 bases lay outside the gene matches. The CDR3 sequence is 14 residues long. Germline CDR1 reads MNHEY; CDR2 reads SVGAGI.

The chain is built from TRBV5-6 and TRBJ2-5; TRBD2 is a possible D gene (5 bases). Trimming removed 4 bases from V and 5 bases from J, with 12 bases in between. Germline CDR1 reads SGHDT; CDR2 reads YYEEEE. The CDR3 consists of 13 residues. CDR3 in DNA: TGTGCCAGCAGCCTCCGGGAACGGGAGACCCAGTACTTC. It specifies CASSLRERETQYF.

The V gene is TRBV11-2, the J gene TRBJ1-1; TRBD1 matches 7 bases. The J segment lost 5 bases and the V segment lost 4 bases, leaving 10 bases of the junction unmatched. The CDR3 sequence is 15 residues long. Germline CDR1 SGHAT, CDR2 FQNNGV. The CDR3 nucleotides are TGTGCCAGCAGCTCTTACAGGGGAACTGGTACTGAAGCTTTCTTT. Protein product: CASSSYRGTGTEAFF. The entire variable domain, with the rest obtained from reference TRBV11-2 and TRBJ1-1, is as follows: EAGVAQSPRYKIIEKRQSVAFWCNPISGHATLYWYQQILGQGPKLLIQFQNNGVVDDSQLPKDRFSAERLKGVDSTLKIQPAKLEDSAVYLCASSSYRGTGTEAFFGQGTRLTVV.

The chain is built from TRBV18 and TRBJ1-1; 10 bases line up with TRBD1. The CDR3 spans 15 residues. J gave up 4 bases and V 6 bases, and 8 bases lay outside the gene matches. Germline CDR1 KGHSH, CDR2 LQKENI. CDR3 region: CASSGTGVGSTEAFF. Here the CDR3 DNA reads TGTGCCAGCTCCGGGACAGGGGTTGGGAGCACTGAAGCTTTCTTT.

The sample holds a few counts of this clone. The genes are TRBV27 and TRBJ1-6; TRBD1 matches 9 bases. V lost 11 bases and J lost 7; bases outside the gene matches: 9. CDR3 length: 14 residues. The germline V gene has CDR1 MNHEY and CDR2 SMNVEV (reference sequence). The CDR3 reads CAVMWDRANSPLHF. The CDR3 region has the DNA TGTGCCGTAATGTGGGACAGGGCGAATTCACCCCTCCACTTT.

This chain uses TRBV6-5 with TRBJ2-6; D may be TRBD1 (5 bases). Trimming shortened V by 0 bases and J by 1 base, and 7 bases separated the two germline ends. The CDR3 extends over 16 amino acids. The V gene's germline CDR1 is MNHEY and CDR2 SVGAGI. The CDR3 DNA sequence: TGTGCCAGCAGTTACTCTGCAGGGTCTGGGGCCAACGTCCTGACTTTC. Protein sequence: CASSYSAGSGANVLTF.

This rearrangement joins TRBV2 to TRBJ1-3; unclear D gene. In germline, CDR1 is SNHLY, CDR2 FYNNEI. Trimming took 7 bases from V and 4 from J, leaving 14 bases between them. The length of the CDR3 is 14 residues. CDR3 sequence: CASTGRGKGNTIYF. DNA for the CDR3: TGTGCCAGCACTGGACGGGGAAAGGGAAACACCATATATTTT.

J is TRBJ2-7 and V is TRBV7-3, with D possibly matching TRBD2 (6 bases). The V gene's germline CDR1 is SGHTA and CDR2 FQGTGA. V was pared by 5 bases and J by 3 bases, with 14 bases between. This CDR3 region has 14 residues. The CDR3 DNA reads TGTGCCAGCAGCCTGGAGGGGATTAACTACGAGCAGTACTTC. Translation: CASSLEGINYEQYF.

The rearrangement uses TRBV6-5 and TRBJ1-2; D gene unclear. The V gene's germline CDR1 is MNHEY and CDR2 SVGAGI. V lost 0 bases and J lost 6, with 11 bases in between. The CDR3 sequence is 14 residues long. CDR3 sequence (DNA): TGTGCCAGCAGTTACTCGATGCCCCAGGATGGCTACACCTTC. It encodes CASSYSMPQDGYTF.

The J gene is TRBJ2-3, the V gene TRBV30; 10 nucleotides line up with TRBD2. The CDR3 runs to 16 residues. Per germline, CDR1 GTSNPN and CDR2 SVGIG (reference sequence). V lost 0 bases and J lost 2; bases outside the gene matches: 5. The CDR3 loop reads CAWSVGAGGPTDTQYF. The CDR3, as DNA: TGTGCCTGGAGTGTGGGAGCGGGGGGGCCCACAGATACGCAGTATTTT.

The chain recombines TRBV30 with TRBJ1-4; D perhaps matches TRBD1 (5 bases). This CDR3 has 13 amino acids. Germline V CDR1 and CDR2: GTSNPN, SVGIG (reference sequence). Trimming pared 5 bases from V and 7 bases from J, leaving 14 bases between. The CDR3 loop is CAWVSGVGEKLFF. The CDR3 DNA sequence: TGTGCCTGGGTGTCGGGGGTCGGTGAAAAACTGTTTTTT.

V and J are TRBV7-4 and TRBJ2-4; a possible D gene is TRBD1 (6 bases). The CDR3 totals 14 residues. Trimming cost V 5 bases and J 2 bases, with 10 bases left between them. Germline lookup yields CDR1 SGHVT and CDR2 SQSDAQ. As DNA, the CDR3 is TGTGCCAGCAGCGACCGGGACACCAAAAACATTCAGTACTTC. This translates into CASSDRDTKNIQYF.

This chain connects TRBV28 to TRBJ1-1, with TRBD1 as a possible D gene (5 bases). In germline, CDR1 is MDHEN, CDR2 SYDVKM. The CDR3 is 14 residues long. The ends were cut back, 5 bases at V and 2 bases at J, with 12 bases in the middle. The DNA for the CDR3 is TGTGCCAGCAGTAGCCCGACAGCCAACACTGAAGCTTTCTTT. Residues: CASSSPTANTEAFF.

The V and J genes are TRBV28 and TRBJ2-1; TRBD2 agrees at 10 bases. V trimming: 5 bases; J trimming: 0 bases; junction bases outside the gene matches: 4. Looked up from germline, CDR1 is MDHEN and CDR2 is SYDVKM. This CDR3 spans 16 amino acids. The CDR3 nucleotides are TGTGCCAGCAGTCGACTAGCGGGCCGCTCCTACAATGAGCAGTTCTTC. Amino acid sequence: CASSRLAGRSYNEQFF.